This entry lists 16 T cell receptor beta chains sequenced from one sample in a study of CD8 T cells in Susac syndrome. RNA was extracted with the RNeasy kit, and a quantity of roughly 0.45 to 1 ug was reverse transcribed using random hexamers. One entry per CDR3 protein results from TCRdb running MiXCR on the immunoSEQ multiplex PCR reads. The data hold approximately 230,000 distinct CDR3 sequences, with around 95% observed a single time. The sample consisted of CD4+ T cells from PBMCs. The receptors were sampled from a human donor with multiple sclerosis.

A few counts support this clonotype. V usage is TRBV5-6 and J usage is TRBJ1-2; D might be TRBD1 (5 bases). CDR1 and CDR2 from the germline V gene are SGHDT and YYEEEE. The CDR3 extends over 12 amino acids. V dropped 5 bases and J dropped 3 bases, with 8 bases sitting between them. The CDR3 DNA is TGTGCCAGCAGTCGAGGGGACTATGGCTACACCTTC. It encodes CASSRGDYGYTF.

Details on this clonotype: Because the CDR3 is missing its conserved closing phenylalanine or tryptophan, this is likely a read error. This chain uses TRBV7-2 with TRBJ2-1, with 14 positions matching TRBD2. The CDR3 loop spans 16 amino acids. Germline CDR1 is SGHTA and CDR2 is FQGNSA. The V gene end was trimmed by 5 bases and the J gene end by 8 bases; junction bases not matched to a gene: 8. Here the CDR3 reads CASSRDLTSGRDEQFL. As DNA, the CDR3 is TGTGCCAGCAGCCGGGATCTGACTAGCGGGAGGGATGAGCAGTTCCTC.

The V and J genes are TRBV11-2 and TRBJ2-4, with D possibly being TRBD2 (5 bases). The CDR3 spans 16 residues. From germline, CDR1 is SGHAT and CDR2 FQNNGV. Trimming cost V 5 bases and J 1 base, with 15 bases left between them. The CDR3 DNA reads TGTGCCAGCAGCCGTCTAGAGGGAGTGGCCAAAAACATTCAGTACTTC. This sequence encodes CASSRLEGVAKNIQYF.

The V and J genes are TRBV25-1 and TRBJ1-2; no definite D call. The germline V gene has CDR1 MGHDK and CDR2 SYGVNS. Between the trimmed V and J ends, which lost 1 base and 0 bases, there was a span of 9 bases. The CDR3 totals 15 residues. CDR3 DNA: TGTGCCAGCAGTGAATTCACGGCTGCTAACTATGGCTACACCTTC. This encodes CASSEFTAANYGYTF.

V is TRBV20-1 and J is TRBJ2-2; 9 nucleotides line up with TRBD1. The ends lost 6 bases at V and 6 bases at J; junction bases unmatched: 8. This CDR3 has 14 amino acids. Germline assignment: CDR1 DFQATT and CDR2 SNEGSKA (reference sequence). CDR3 in amino acids: CSASRTGVAGELFF. The CDR3 DNA sequence: TGCAGTGCATCTAGGACAGGGGTGGCCGGGGAGCTGTTTTTT.

V and J are TRBV30 and TRBJ2-2; possibly TRBD2 for D (5 bases). With 3 bases removed from V and 1 base from J, the gap between germline ends came to 18 bases. Germline V lookup: CDR1 GTSNPN, CDR2 SVGIG (reference sequence). This CDR3 comprises 17 residues. CDR3 bases: TGTGCCTGGAGGGGAAGGTTAGAGGGCGGGAACACCGGGGAGCTGTTTTTT. Its translation is CAWRGRLEGGNTGELFF.

V and J are TRBV2 and TRBJ2-3, with unresolved D. Per germline, CDR1 SNHLY and CDR2 FYNNEI. The length of the CDR3 is 15 residues. Trimming cost V 1 base and J 2 bases, with 10 bases left between them. DNA for the CDR3: TGTGCCAGCAGTGAAGAGCGAGCGTTCACAGATACGCAGTATTTT. Amino acids: CASSEERAFTDTQYF.

The V call is TRBV6-6, the J call TRBJ1-3, with no clear D. The germline V gene encodes CDR1 MNHNY and CDR2 SVGAGI (reference sequence). V was cut by 7 bases and J by 0 bases, with 10 bases left in between. There are 14 residues in the CDR3. In nucleotides, the CDR3 is TGTGCCAGCACCCCCGCCGGCTCTGGAAACACCATATATTTT. This encodes CASTPAGSGNTIYF.

The V call is TRBV14, the J call TRBJ1-1; TRBD1 is a possible D gene (5 bases). CDR3 length: 16 amino acids. Germline assignment: CDR1 SGHDN and CDR2 FVKESK. Trimming stripped 1 base from V and 0 bases from J, with 12 bases between. The DNA for the CDR3 is TGTGCCAGCAGCCAAGGCGGGCGGGGGATGAACACTGAAGCTTTCTTT. Translated, it gives CASSQGGRGMNTEAFF. Supplemented by reference TRBV14 and TRBJ1-1, the full variable domain reads EAGVTQFPSHSVIEKGQTVTLRCDPISGHDNLYWYRRVMGKEIKFLLHFVKESKQDESGMPNNRFLAERTGGTYSTLKVQPAELEDSGVYFCASSQGGRGMNTEAFFGQGTRLTVV.

CDR3 in DNA: TGCAGTGCTAGAGATCCCACTACGATTCCGGGACAGGCGTCCTACGAGCAGTACTTC. This codes for CSARDPTTIPGQASYEQYF. The J gene is TRBJ2-7, the V gene TRBV20-1, with 8 bases identical to TRBD1. Germline CDR1 and CDR2: DFQATT and SNEGSKA (reference sequence). CDR3 length equals 19 residues. J was trimmed by 1 base and V by 0 bases; bases with no gene match: 17.

The chain combines TRBV29-1 with TRBJ1-1; no reliable D call. Germline assignment: CDR1 SQVTM and CDR2 ANQGSEA. Trimming pared 0 bases from V and 6 bases from J, leaving 11 bases between. This CDR3 has 13 residues. In DNA form, the CDR3 reads TGCAGCGTTGAAGAGTCCCCCGGTGCTGAAGCTTTCTTT. Protein product: CSVEESPGAEAFF.

The V and J genes are TRBV5-1 and TRBJ2-7, with D hard to call. The CDR3 consists of 15 residues. Germline CDR1 reads SGHRS; CDR2 reads YFSETQ. V lost 0 bases and J lost 0, with 10 bases in between. DNA of the CDR3: TGCGCCAGCAGCTTGGATGGCGGCTCCTCCTACGAGCAGTACGTC. It encodes CASSLDGGSSYEQYV.

The chain links TRBV7-9 to TRBJ1-6, with 7 bases fitting TRBD1. The CDR3 consists of 14 residues. Looked up from germline, CDR1 is SEHNR and CDR2 is FQNEAQ (reference sequence). Losses at the gene ends were 5 bases for V and 7 bases for J; bases not matched to a gene: 5. CDR3 in DNA: TGTGCCAGCAGCGTCGGGGACAGAAATTCACCCCTCCACTTT. Translation gives CASSVGDRNSPLHF. Full variable domain (outside the CDR3, taken from reference TRBV7-9 and TRBJ1-6): DTGVSQNPRHKITKRGQNVTFRCDPISEHNRLYWYRQTLGQGPEFLTYFQNEAQLEKSRLLSDRFSAERPKGSFSTLEIQRTEQGDSAMYLCASSVGDRNSPLHFGNGTRLTVT.

The chain links TRBV29-1 to TRBJ1-1, with D perhaps TRBD1 (5 bases). The CDR3 loop spans 13 amino acids. Per the germline V gene, CDR1 is SQVTM and CDR2 is ANQGSEA. V shed 2 bases and J shed 5 bases, with 12 bases lying between them. The CDR3 region has the DNA TGCAGCGTTGAATTAGGGGCAAGAACTGAAGCTTTCTTT. Encoded protein: CSVELGARTEAFF.

V and J are TRBV6-5 and TRBJ1-6; no clear D. The germline V gene encodes CDR1 MNHEY and CDR2 SVGAGI. CDR3 length: 14 residues. Trimming took 10 bases from V and 0 from J, leaving 10 bases between them. This CDR3 reads CATTASSYNSPLHF. CDR3 DNA: TGTGCCACCACGGCGAGCTCCTATAATTCACCCCTCCACTTT.

This chain connects TRBV5-6 to TRBJ2-1; D is tentatively TRBD1 or TRBD2 (5 bases each). Germline CDR1 and CDR2: SGHDT and YYEEEE. The CDR3 covers 14 residues. V lost 5 bases and J lost 0, with 9 bases in between. The DNA of the CDR3 is TGTGCCAGCAGGGGGGTCCCCTCCTACAATGAGCAGTTCTTC. Translation: CASRGVPSYNEQFF.